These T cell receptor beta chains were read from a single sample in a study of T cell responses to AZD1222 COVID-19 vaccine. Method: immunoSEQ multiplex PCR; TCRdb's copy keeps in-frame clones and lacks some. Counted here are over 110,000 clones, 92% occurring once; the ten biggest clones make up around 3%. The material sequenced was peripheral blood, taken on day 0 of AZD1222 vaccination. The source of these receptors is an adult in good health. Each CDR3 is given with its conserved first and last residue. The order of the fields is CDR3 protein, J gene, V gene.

CDR3: CASKNVGGPYEQYF; J: TRBJ2-7; V: TRBV28
CDR3: CATSDATGVRDTQYF; J: TRBJ2-3; V: TRBV24-1
CDR3: CASSDGTGQTEAFF; J: TRBJ1-1; V: TRBV5-1
CDR3: CASSLGREQPQHF; J: TRBJ1-5; V: TRBV3-1/TRBV3-2
CDR3: CASSTQGQGAGPQHF; J: TRBJ1-5; V: TRBV19
CDR3: CASSQDLGAASHINGYTF; J: TRBJ1-2; V: TRBV4-3
CDR3: CASSYSKGAIQFYADTQYF; J: TRBJ2-3; V: TRBV6-2/TRBV6-3
CDR3: CASSNRDRLYEQYF; J: TRBJ2-7; V: TRBV6-5
CDR3: CASSLNPGYSNQPQHF; J: TRBJ1-5; V: TRBV5-6
CDR3: CASSPVRGGSQPQHF; J: TRBJ1-5; V: TRBV19
CDR3: CAWTGTGESYEQYF; J: TRBJ2-7; V: TRBV30
CDR3: CASSPQDRGHYGYTF; J: TRBJ1-2; V: TRBV18
CDR3: CASSVASRASGNTIYF; J: TRBJ1-3; V: TRBV9
CDR3: CASSLGVGDRGKSPLHF; J: TRBJ1-6; V: TRBV7-8
CDR3: CASSFNPWSNQPQHF; J: TRBJ1-5; V: TRBV6-5
CDR3: CASSMTGNAYNEQFF; J: TRBJ2-1; V: TRBV2
CDR3: CASSENGGWGNSPLHF; J: TRBJ1-6; V: TRBV6-1
CDR3: CASSLAAGRNGYTF; J: TRBJ1-2; V: TRBV5-1
CDR3: CATGDLTDTQYF; J: TRBJ2-3; V: TRBV24-1
CDR3: CASGLGGSYGYTF; J: TRBJ1-2; V: TRBV12-5
CDR3: CASSHPFGRAANYGYTF; J: TRBJ1-2; V: TRBV4-1
CDR3: CASSSGTYYGYTF; J: TRBJ1-2; V: TRBV5-8
CDR3: CASSPPGADEQFF; J: TRBJ2-1; V: TRBV7-3
CDR3: CASSQVALAGPGSTQYF; J: TRBJ2-3; V: TRBV4-3
CDR3: CASSTRLAGTQYF; J: TRBJ2-3; V: TRBV7-3
CDR3: CASNERVGSTDTQYF; J: TRBJ2-3; V: TRBV5-1
CDR3: CASSLGTGNGYTF; J: TRBJ1-2; V: TRBV28
CDR3: CASSLRESNQPQHF; J: TRBJ1-5; V: TRBV7-8
CDR3: CAIRGDGTSGNTIYF; J: TRBJ1-3; V: TRBV10-3
CDR3: CASSTRGQGRNIQYF; J: TRBJ2-4; V: TRBV6-5
CDR3: CASSSEGITNEQFF; J: TRBJ2-1; V: TRBV6-2/TRBV6-3
CDR3: CASSKVRRSAGGLRDPPYNEQFF; J: TRBJ2-1; V: TRBV21-1
CDR3: CASSFGTAGGNSPLHF; J: TRBJ1-6; V: TRBV6-6
CDR3: CASSWARNTEAFF; J: TRBJ1-1; V: TRBV7-3
CDR3: CASSLLPESSYEQYF; J: TRBJ2-7; V: TRBV5-1
CDR3: CASSYRGNTEAFF; J: TRBJ1-1; V: TRBV18
CDR3: CASSLRYRAKDTEAFF; J: TRBJ1-1; V: TRBV5-1
CDR3: CSVVEYNEQFF; J: TRBJ2-1; V: TRBV20-1
CDR3: CASSPPGALNYGYTF; J: TRBJ1-2; V: TRBV28
CDR3: CASSLRGEGTEAFF; J: TRBJ1-1; V: TRBV27
CDR3: CASSPGGGGKLFF; J: TRBJ1-4; V: TRBV28
CDR3: CASSTNDRNKVSPLHF; J: TRBJ1-6; V: TRBV19
CDR3: CASSIMDTGGANEKLFF; J: TRBJ1-4; V: TRBV19
CDR3: CASSLYGTTEAFF; J: TRBJ1-1; V: TRBV5-6
CDR3: CASSIRDRVYEQYF; J: TRBJ2-7; V: TRBV5-4
CDR3: CASSSPGQTQHGYGYTF; J: TRBJ1-2; V: TRBV19
CDR3: CASSLAVANTGELFF; J: TRBJ2-2; V: TRBV5-1
CDR3: CASSSRLAGGQNEQFF; J: TRBJ2-1; V: TRBV11-1
CDR3: CASRGLGEEFF; J: TRBJ2-1; V: TRBV5-6
CDR3: CASSVDLNTEAFF; J: TRBJ1-1; V: TRBV9
CDR3: CASSMVLGTGELFF; J: TRBJ2-2; V: TRBV19
CDR3: CASSQAGTEDSGNTIYF; J: TRBJ1-3; V: TRBV19
CDR3: CASPPGGRASTEAFF; J: TRBJ1-1; V: TRBV14
CDR3: CASSPPLRETQYF; J: TRBJ2-5; V: TRBV27
CDR3: CASSLDAWKNTGELFF; J: TRBJ2-2; V: TRBV11-2